Listed below are T cell receptor beta chains from one sample, sequenced in a study of blood T cell repertoires in COVID-19. Only in-frame clones appear in the TCRdb table, and some are missing; sequencing was by immunoSEQ multiplex PCR. This sample has fewer than 150,000 clones, with approximately 84% found just once. The sample consisted of peripheral blood. The receptors derive from a human donor in a cohort sampled during active COVID-19. The CDR3 runs from the conserved cysteine through the conserved F or W. A D gene is named only where the DNA matches it firmly. The size of a clone is reported for some rows only, either as once, few or many, or as a class for expanded clones.

abundance	j_gene	d_gene	v_gene	CDR3aa	CDR3nt
-	TRBJ1-5	-	TRBV6-5	CASKPGGGDNQPQHF	TGTGCCAGCAAGCCCGGGGGGGGAGACAATCAGCCCCAGCATTTT
-	TRBJ1-5	-	TRBV30	CAWSPGQNQPQHF	TGTGCCTGGAGTCCAGGGCAGAATCAGCCCCAGCATTTT
once	TRBJ2-7	-	TRBV18	CASSPSGGSHEQYF	TGTGCCAGCTCACCGTCCGGGGGATCCCACGAGCAGTACTTC
-	TRBJ2-7	TRBD1	TRBV9	CASSARQGATYEQYF	TGTGCCAGCAGCGCCAGACAGGGGGCGACCTACGAGCAGTACTTC
few	TRBJ1-4	-	TRBV9	CASSGSGHRYEKLFF	TGTGCCAGCAGCGGGTCGGGACACCGATACGAAAAACTGTTTTTT
-	TRBJ2-4	TRBD1	TRBV19	CASRTGENIQYF	TGTGCCAGTAGAACAGGGGAAAACATTCAGTACTTC
-	TRBJ2-7	-	TRBV6-1	CASSELRDEQYF	TGTGCCAGCAGTGAACTCAGGGACGAGCAGTACTTC
-	TRBJ2-3	TRBD1	TRBV18	CASSLGQGRTDTQYF	TGTGCCAGCTCACTCGGACAGGGCCGCACAGATACGCAGTATTTT
-	TRBJ2-7	TRBD1	TRBV5-1	CASTTGQGSYEQYF	TGCGCCAGCACCACAGGACAGGGCTCCTACGAGCAGTACTTC
-	TRBJ2-2	TRBD2	TRBV19	CASSQLAGGINGELFF	TGTGCCAGTAGTCAGCTAGCGGGGGGCATTAACGGGGAGCTGTTTTTT
-	TRBJ2-3	-	TRBV9	CASSVGGGARTDTQYF	TGTGCCAGCAGCGTAGGTGGGGGGGCCCGCACAGATACGCAGTATTTT
once	TRBJ2-7	-	TRBV7-6	CASSSQGLAREQYF	TGTGCCAGCAGCTCCCAGGGTTTGGCTAGGGAGCAGTACTTC
-	TRBJ2-7	-	TRBV12-3/TRBV12-4	CASTLSGQYF	TGTGCCAGCACCCTTTCAGGGCAGTACTTC
-	TRBJ1-5	TRBD1	TRBV19	CASRSQGAPNQPQHF	TGTGCCAGTAGGAGCCAGGGGGCCCCCAATCAGCCCCAGCATTTT
-	TRBJ2-3	TRBD2	TRBV27	CASSFSGSSTDTQYF	TGTGCCAGCAGTTTTAGCGGGAGTAGCACAGATACGCAGTATTTT
-	TRBJ1-1	-	TRBV30	CAWDGHLNTEAFF	TGTGCCTGGGACGGACACTTGAACACTGAAGCTTTCTTT
-	TRBJ2-5	TRBD2	TRBV6-6	CASSYSSGGETQYF	TGTGCCAGCAGTTACTCTTCGGGGGGAGAGACCCAGTACTTC
-	TRBJ1-2	TRBD1	TRBV19	CASLPTGSSGYTF	TGTGCCAGTCTTCCGACAGGGTCGAGTGGCTACACCTTC
-	TRBJ1-2	-	TRBV5-6	CASSSGFYGYTF	TGTGCCAGCAGTTCAGGTTTCTATGGCTACACCTTC
-	TRBJ2-5	-	TRBV7-7	CASSLRARDQETQYF	TGTGCTAGCAGCTTAAGGGCGCGGGATCAAGAGACCCAGTACTTC
-	TRBJ1-5	-	TRBV6-5	CASSYSQGSRPQHF	TGTGCCAGCAGTTACTCCCAGGGTAGTCGGCCCCAGCATTTT
-	TRBJ1-6	-	TRBV28	CASSPQGPQGSPLHF	TGTGCCAGCAGCCCACAGGGCCCTCAGGGTTCACCCCTCCACTTT
-	TRBJ1-1	-	TRBV6-2/TRBV6-3	CASSYSPGLSGEAFF	TGTGCCAGCAGTTACTCGCCGGGTCTTAGTGGTGAAGCTTTCTTT
once	TRBJ1-2	-	TRBV5-1	CASSRGGGDYGYTF	TGCGCCAGCAGCCGTGGGGGAGGAGACTATGGCTACACCTTC
few	TRBJ2-7	-	TRBV19	CASSIPGHYEQYF	TGTGCCAGTAGTATCCCCGGTCATTACGAGCAGTACTTC
few	TRBJ2-3	-	TRBV11-3	CASSYLGTDTQYF	TGTGCCAGCAGCTACTTAGGCACAGATACGCAGTATTTT
-	TRBJ2-7	TRBD1	TRBV5-5	CASSLRTGRQGAYEQYF	TGTGCCAGCAGCTTGAGGACTGGGAGACAGGGGGCTTACGAGCAGTACTTC
few	TRBJ2-2	TRBD2	TRBV7-2	CASSLLAGGNTGELFF	TGTGCCAGCAGCCTGCTAGCGGGGGGGAACACCGGGGAGCTGTTTTTT
-	TRBJ2-7	-	TRBV6-2/TRBV6-3	CASSNGTQFSYEQYF	TGTGCCAGCAGTAATGGGACACAGTTCTCCTACGAGCAGTACTTC
-	TRBJ1-2	-	TRBV2	CASSNTGLYTF	TGTGCCAGCAGTAATACAGGGCTCTACACCTTC
-	TRBJ1-1	-	TRBV7-2	CASTPRTGMNTEAFF	TGTGCCAGCACCCCAAGAACAGGCATGAACACTGAAGCTTTCTTT
once	TRBJ2-5	-	TRBV11-2	CASSPDGDQYF	TGTGCCAGCAGCCCCGACGGGGACCAGTACTTC
-	TRBJ1-6	-	TRBV6-5	CASTADSYNSPLHF	TGTGCCAGCACCGCGGACAGCTATAATTCACCCCTCCACTTT